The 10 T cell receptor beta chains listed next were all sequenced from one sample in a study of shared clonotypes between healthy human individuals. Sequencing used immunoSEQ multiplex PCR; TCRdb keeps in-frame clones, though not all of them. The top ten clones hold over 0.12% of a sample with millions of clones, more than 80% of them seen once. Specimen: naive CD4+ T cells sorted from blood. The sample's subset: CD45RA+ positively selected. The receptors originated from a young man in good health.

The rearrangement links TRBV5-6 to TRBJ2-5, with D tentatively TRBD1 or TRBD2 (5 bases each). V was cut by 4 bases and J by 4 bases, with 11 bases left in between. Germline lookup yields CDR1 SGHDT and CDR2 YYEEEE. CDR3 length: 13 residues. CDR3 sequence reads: CASSPGPGETQYF. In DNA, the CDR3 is TGTGCCAGCAGCCCGGGGCCGGGAGAGACCCAGTACTTC.

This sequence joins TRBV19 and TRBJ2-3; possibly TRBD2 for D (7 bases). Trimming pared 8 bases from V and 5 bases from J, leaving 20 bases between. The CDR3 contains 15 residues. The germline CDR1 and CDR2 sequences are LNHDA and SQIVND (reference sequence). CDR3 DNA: TGTGCCAGTTCCCAGGCCGGGGGGCAGGTAGATACGCAGTATTTT. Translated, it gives CASSQAGGQVDTQYF.

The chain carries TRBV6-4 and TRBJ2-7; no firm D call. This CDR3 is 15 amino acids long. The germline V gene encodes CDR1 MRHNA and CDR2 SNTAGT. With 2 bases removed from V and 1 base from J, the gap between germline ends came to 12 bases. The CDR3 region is CASSDREHLSYEQYF. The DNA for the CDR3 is TGTGCCAGCAGTGACAGAGAGCACCTTTCCTACGAGCAGTACTTC.

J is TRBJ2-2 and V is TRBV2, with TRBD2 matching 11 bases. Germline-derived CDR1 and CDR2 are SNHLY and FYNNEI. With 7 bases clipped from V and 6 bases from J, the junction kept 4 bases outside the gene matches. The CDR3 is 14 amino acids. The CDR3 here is CASILLAGAGELFF. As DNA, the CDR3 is TGTGCCAGCATTTTACTAGCGGGGGCCGGGGAGCTGTTTTTT.

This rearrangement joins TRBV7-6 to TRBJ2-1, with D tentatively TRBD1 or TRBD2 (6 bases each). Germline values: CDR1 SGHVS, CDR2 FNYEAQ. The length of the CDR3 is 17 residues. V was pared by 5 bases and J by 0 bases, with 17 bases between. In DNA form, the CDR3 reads TGTGCCAGCAGCCCCGGTGCGGGACAAAGCTCCTACAATGAGCAGTTCTTC. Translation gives CASSPGAGQSSYNEQFF.

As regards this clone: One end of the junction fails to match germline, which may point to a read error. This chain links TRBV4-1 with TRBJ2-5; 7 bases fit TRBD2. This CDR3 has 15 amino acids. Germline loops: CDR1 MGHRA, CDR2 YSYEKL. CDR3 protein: CASSQGPAARESQYF. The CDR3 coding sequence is TGCGCCAGCAGCCAAGGCCCCGCAGCGCGGGAGAGCCAGTACTTC.

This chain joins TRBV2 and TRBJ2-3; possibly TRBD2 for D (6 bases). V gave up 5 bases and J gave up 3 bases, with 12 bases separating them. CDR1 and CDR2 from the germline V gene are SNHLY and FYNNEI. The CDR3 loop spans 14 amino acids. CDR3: CASSREGRTDTQYF. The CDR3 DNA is TGTGCCAGCAGTCGAGAGGGGAGGACAGATACGCAGTATTTT.

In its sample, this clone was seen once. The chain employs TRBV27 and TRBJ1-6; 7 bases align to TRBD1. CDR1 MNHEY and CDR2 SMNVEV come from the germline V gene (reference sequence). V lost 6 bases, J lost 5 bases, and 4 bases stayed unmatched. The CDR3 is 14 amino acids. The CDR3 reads CASRRQGDNSPLHF. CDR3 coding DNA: TGTGCCAGCAGAAGACAGGGTGATAATTCACCCCTCCACTTT.

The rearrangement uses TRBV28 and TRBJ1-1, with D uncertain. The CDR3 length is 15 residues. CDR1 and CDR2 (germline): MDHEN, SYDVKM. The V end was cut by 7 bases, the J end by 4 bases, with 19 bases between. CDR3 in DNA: TGTGCCAGCATCTCCGGAGGAGGGTTACGCACTGAAGCTTTCTTT. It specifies CASISGGGLRTEAFF.

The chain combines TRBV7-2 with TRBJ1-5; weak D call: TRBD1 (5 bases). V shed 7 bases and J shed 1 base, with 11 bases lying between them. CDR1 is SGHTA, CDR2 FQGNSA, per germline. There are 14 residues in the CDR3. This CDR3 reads CASTQGGSNQPQHF. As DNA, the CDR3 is TGTGCCAGCACCCAGGGAGGGAGCAATCAGCCCCAGCATTTT.